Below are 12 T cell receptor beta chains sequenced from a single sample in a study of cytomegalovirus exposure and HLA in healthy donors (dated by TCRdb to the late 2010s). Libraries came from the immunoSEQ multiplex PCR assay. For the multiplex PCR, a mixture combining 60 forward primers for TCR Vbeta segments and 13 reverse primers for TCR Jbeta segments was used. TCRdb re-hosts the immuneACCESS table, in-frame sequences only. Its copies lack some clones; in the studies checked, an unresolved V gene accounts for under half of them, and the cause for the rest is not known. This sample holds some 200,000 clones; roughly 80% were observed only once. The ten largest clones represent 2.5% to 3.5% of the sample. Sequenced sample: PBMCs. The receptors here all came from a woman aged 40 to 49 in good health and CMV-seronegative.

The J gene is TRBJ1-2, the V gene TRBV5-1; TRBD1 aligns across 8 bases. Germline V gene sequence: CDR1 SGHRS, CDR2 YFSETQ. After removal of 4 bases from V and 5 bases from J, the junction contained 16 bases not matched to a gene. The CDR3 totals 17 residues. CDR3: CASSTRGRGLGRYGYTF. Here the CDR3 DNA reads TGCGCCAGCAGCACCCGTGGCAGGGGGCTTGGAAGGTATGGCTACACCTTC.

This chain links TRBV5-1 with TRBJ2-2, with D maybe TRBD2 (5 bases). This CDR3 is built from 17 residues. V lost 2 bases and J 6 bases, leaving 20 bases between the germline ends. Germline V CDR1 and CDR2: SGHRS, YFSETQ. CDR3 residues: CASSFGLAEFSAGELFF. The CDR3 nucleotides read TGCGCCAGCAGCTTTGGGCTAGCCGAGTTTTCTGCCGGGGAGCTGTTTTTT. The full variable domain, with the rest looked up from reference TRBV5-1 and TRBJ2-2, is KAGVTQTPRYLIKTRGQQVTLSCSPISGHRSVSWYQQTPGQGLQFLFEYFSETQRNKGNFPGRFSGRQFSNSRSEMNVSTLELGDSALYLCASSFGLAEFSAGELFFGEGSRLTVL.

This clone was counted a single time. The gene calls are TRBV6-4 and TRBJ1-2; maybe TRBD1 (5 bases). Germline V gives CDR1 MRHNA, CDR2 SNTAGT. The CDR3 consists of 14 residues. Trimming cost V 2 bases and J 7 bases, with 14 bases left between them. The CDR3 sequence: CASSDAQGRGGYTF. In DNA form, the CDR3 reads TGTGCCAGCAGTGACGCTCAGGGCCGAGGTGGCTACACCTTC.

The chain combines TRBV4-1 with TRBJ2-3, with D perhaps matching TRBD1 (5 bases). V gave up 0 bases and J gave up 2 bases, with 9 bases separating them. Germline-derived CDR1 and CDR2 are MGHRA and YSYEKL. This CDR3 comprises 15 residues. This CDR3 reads CASSQETDLTDTQYF. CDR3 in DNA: TGCGCCAGCAGCCAAGAGACAGATCTCACAGATACGCAGTATTTT.

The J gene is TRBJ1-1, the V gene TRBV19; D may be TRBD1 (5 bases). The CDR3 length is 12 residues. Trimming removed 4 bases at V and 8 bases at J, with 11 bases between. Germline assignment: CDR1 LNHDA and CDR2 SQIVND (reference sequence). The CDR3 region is CASSTRGREAFF. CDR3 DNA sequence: TGTGCCAGTAGTACAAGGGGCCGAGAAGCTTTCTTT.

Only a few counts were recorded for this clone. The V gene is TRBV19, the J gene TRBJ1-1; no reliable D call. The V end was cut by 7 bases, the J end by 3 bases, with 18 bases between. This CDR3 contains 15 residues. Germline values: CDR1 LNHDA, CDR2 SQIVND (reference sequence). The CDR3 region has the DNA TGTGCCAGTAATTGGTTTGGAGGGCGGGACACTGAAGCTTTCTTT. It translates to CASNWFGGRDTEAFF. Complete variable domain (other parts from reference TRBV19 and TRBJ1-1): DGGITQSPKYLFRKEGQNVTLSCEQNLNHDAMYWYRQDPGQGLRLIYYSQIVNDFQKGDIAEGYSVSREKKESFPLTVTSAQKNPTAFYLCASNWFGGRDTEAFFGQGTRLTVV.

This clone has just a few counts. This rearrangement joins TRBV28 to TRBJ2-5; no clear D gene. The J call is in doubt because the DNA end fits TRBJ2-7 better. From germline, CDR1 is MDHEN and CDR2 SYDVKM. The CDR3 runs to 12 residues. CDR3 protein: CASTSLGYEQYF. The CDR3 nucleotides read TGTGCCAGCACCTCTCTGGGCTACGAGCAGTACTTC.

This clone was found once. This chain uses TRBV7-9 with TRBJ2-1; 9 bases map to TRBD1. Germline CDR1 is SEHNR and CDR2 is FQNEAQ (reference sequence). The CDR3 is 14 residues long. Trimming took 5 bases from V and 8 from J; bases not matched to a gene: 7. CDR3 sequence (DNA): TGTGCCAGCAGCGGGGACAGGGCTGTTGATGAGCAGTTCTTC. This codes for CASSGDRAVDEQFF.

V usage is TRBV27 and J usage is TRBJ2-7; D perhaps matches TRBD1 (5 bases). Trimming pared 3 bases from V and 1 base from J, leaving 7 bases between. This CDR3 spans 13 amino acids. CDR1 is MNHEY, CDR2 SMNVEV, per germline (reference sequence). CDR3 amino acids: CASSLPGSYEQYF. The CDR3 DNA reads TGTGCCAGCAGTTTGCCAGGGTCCTACGAGCAGTACTTC.

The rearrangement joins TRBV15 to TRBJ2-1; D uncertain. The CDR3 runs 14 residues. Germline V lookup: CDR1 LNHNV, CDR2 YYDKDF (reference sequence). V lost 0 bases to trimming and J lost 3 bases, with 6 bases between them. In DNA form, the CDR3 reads TGTGCCACCAGCAGAGACAGGTTCTACAATGAGCAGTTCTTC. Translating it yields CATSRDRFYNEQFF.

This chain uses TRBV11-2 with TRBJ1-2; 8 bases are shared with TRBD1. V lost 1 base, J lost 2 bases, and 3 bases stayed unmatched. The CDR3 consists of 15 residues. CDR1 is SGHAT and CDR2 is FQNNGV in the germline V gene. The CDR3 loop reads CASSLVAGGNYGYTF. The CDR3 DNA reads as TGTGCCAGCAGCTTAGTGGCAGGGGGCAACTATGGCTACACCTTC.

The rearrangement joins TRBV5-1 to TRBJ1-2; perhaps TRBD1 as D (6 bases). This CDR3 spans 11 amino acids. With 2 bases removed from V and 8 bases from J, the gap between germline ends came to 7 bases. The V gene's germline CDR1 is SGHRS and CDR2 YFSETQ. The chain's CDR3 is CASSFRGGYTF. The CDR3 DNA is TGCGCCAGCAGCTTCAGGGGAGGCTACACCTTC.